A selection of T cell receptor beta chains follows, all from one sample in a study of a mutant IDH1 vaccine in newly diagnosed glioma. Using immunoSEQ multiplex PCR, the repertoire was profiled, and TCRdb retains in-frame clones only, with some absent. The sample carries tens of thousands of clones, around 92% recorded once. Sequences were derived from PBMCs, sampled from a glioma patient treated with radiotherapy, temozolomide or both. These receptor sequences come from a man in his forties or fifties with glioma. Each CDR3 is given without its conserved first and last residue. Not all rows give a size; the values are once, few, many and, for expanded clones, a class.

j_call: TRBJ1-5; clone_size: -; v_call: TRBV10-2; cdr3_length: 13; cdr3_aa: ASSDEGWGNQPQH
j_call: TRBJ2-5; clone_size: -; v_call: TRBV5-1; cdr3_length: 15; cdr3_aa: ASSWRLAGGYQETQY
j_call: TRBJ1-1; clone_size: -; v_call: TRBV10-3; cdr3_length: 12; cdr3_aa: AIREAPRDTEAF
j_call: TRBJ1-2; clone_size: -; v_call: TRBV5-6; cdr3_length: 11; cdr3_aa: ASSLRGLHGYT
j_call: TRBJ2-7; clone_size: medium-sized; v_call: TRBV14; cdr3_length: 13; cdr3_aa: ASSRIQGRSHEQY
j_call: TRBJ2-7; clone_size: -; v_call: TRBV10-3; cdr3_length: 11; cdr3_aa: AISEVSSYEQY
j_call: TRBJ2-7; clone_size: -; v_call: TRBV28; cdr3_length: 12; cdr3_aa: ASSLVGQGHEQY
j_call: TRBJ2-7; clone_size: -; v_call: TRBV10-3; cdr3_length: 11; cdr3_aa: AISEGHKREQY
j_call: TRBJ2-7; clone_size: -; v_call: TRBV19; cdr3_length: 10; cdr3_aa: ASSIDSYEQY
j_call: TRBJ1-5; clone_size: -; v_call: TRBV7-2; cdr3_length: 12; cdr3_aa: ASSLLGINQPQH
j_call: TRBJ2-3; clone_size: -; v_call: TRBV30; cdr3_length: 13; cdr3_aa: AWSGGRGSTDTQY
j_call: TRBJ1-2; clone_size: -; v_call: TRBV5-1; cdr3_length: 12; cdr3_aa: ASSWSRTAYGYT
j_call: TRBJ2-5; clone_size: -; v_call: TRBV6-6; cdr3_length: 9; cdr3_aa: ASSPLGTQY
j_call: TRBJ2-7; clone_size: -; v_call: TRBV5-4; cdr3_length: 13; cdr3_aa: ASSLETSGIYEQY
j_call: TRBJ1-5; clone_size: -; v_call: TRBV2; cdr3_length: 13; cdr3_aa: ASSPPGGPSQPQH
j_call: TRBJ2-7; clone_size: few; v_call: TRBV18; cdr3_length: 10; cdr3_aa: ASSQTFYEQY
j_call: TRBJ2-3; clone_size: -; v_call: TRBV10-3; cdr3_length: 12; cdr3_aa: AISGDRSTDTQY
j_call: TRBJ2-5; clone_size: -; v_call: TRBV21-1; cdr3_length: 13; cdr3_aa: ASSKGRGKGETQY
j_call: TRBJ2-5; clone_size: -; v_call: TRBV7-9; cdr3_length: 13; cdr3_aa: ASSRTGRGRETQY
j_call: TRBJ2-3; clone_size: -; v_call: TRBV14; cdr3_length: 13; cdr3_aa: ASSQDRDRGMTQY
j_call: TRBJ2-7; clone_size: -; v_call: TRBV2; cdr3_length: 12; cdr3_aa: ASSEAPGGYEQY
j_call: TRBJ1-4; clone_size: -; v_call: TRBV5-1; cdr3_length: 12; cdr3_aa: ASSETATNEKLF
j_call: TRBJ2-7; clone_size: -; v_call: TRBV11-1; cdr3_length: 10; cdr3_aa: ASSRSSYEQY
j_call: TRBJ2-5; clone_size: once; v_call: TRBV2; cdr3_length: 13; cdr3_aa: ASSELAGVQETQY
j_call: TRBJ1-2; clone_size: -; v_call: TRBV19; cdr3_length: 12; cdr3_aa: ATRPGAGLYGYT
j_call: TRBJ1-1; clone_size: -; v_call: TRBV4-3; cdr3_length: 13; cdr3_aa: ASSQGTGRDTEAF
j_call: TRBJ1-5; clone_size: few; v_call: TRBV19; cdr3_length: 16; cdr3_aa: ASSLVGRGLFGNQPQH